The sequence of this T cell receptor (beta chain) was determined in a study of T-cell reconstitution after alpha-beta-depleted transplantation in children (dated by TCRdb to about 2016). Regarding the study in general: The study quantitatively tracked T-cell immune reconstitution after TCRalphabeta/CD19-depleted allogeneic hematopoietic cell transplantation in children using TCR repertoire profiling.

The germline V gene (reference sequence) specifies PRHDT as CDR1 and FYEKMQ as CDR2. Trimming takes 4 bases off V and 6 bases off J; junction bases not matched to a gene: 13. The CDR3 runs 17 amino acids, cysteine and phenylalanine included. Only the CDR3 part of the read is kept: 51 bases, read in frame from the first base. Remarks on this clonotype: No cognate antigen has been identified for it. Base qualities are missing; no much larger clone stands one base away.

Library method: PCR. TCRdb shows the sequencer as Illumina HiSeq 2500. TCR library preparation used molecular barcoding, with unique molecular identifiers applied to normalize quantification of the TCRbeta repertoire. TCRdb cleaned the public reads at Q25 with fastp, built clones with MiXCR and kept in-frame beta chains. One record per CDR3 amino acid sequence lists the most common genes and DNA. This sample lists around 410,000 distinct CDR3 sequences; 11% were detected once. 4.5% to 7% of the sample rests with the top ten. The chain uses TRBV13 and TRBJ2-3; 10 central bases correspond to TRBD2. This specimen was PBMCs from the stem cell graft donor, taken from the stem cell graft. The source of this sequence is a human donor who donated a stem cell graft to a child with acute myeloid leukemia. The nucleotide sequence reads TGTGCCAGCAGCTCCCGGACTAGCGGTCCCGTTAGGGATACGCAGTATTTT. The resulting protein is CASSSRTSGPVRDTQYF.